Below are 15 T cell receptor beta chains sequenced from a single sample in a study of blood T cells in healthy people across ages. Primed by a sample-barcoded 5' primer and a J-beta primer mix, a second PCR proceeded for roughly 7 to 11 cycles. TCRdb passed the 5' RACE reads through MiXCR, listing each CDR3 protein once. Here the sample spans about 780,000 distinct CDR3 sequences, roughly 24% being singletons. This same sample was also part of a study on T cells of mothers and their children.

Sequencing was done on a sample of blood. The receptors were gathered from a boy between 10 and 17 years old in good health.

This chain uses TRBV28 with TRBJ2-1; 11 positions agree with TRBD2. The J call may be incorrect, as the DNA end agrees better with TRBJ2-5. From germline, CDR1 is MDHEN and CDR2 SYDVKM. The CDR3 is made up of 15 amino acids. The CDR3 nucleotides read TGTGCCAGCAGGATAGCGGGAGGGAAAAAGGAGACCCAGTACTTC. This gives the protein CASRIAGGKKETQYF.

V is TRBV5-5 and J is TRBJ2-5; D possibly corresponds to TRBD1 (7 bases). The CDR3 runs 16 residues. Germline-derived CDR1 and CDR2 are SGHKS and YYEKEE (reference sequence). Trimming stripped 4 bases from V and 1 base from J, with 17 bases between. The CDR3 DNA is TGTGCCAGCAGCCCAGGACGCGGGACAGCCCAAGAGACCCAGTACTTC. This translates into CASSPGRGTAQETQYF. The full variable domain, completed using reference TRBV5-5 and TRBJ2-5, is DAGVTQSPTHLIKTRGQQVTLRCSPISGHKSVSWYQQVLGQGPQFIFQYYEKEERGRGNFPDRFSARQFPNYSSELNVNALLLGDSALYLCASSPGRGTAQETQYFGPGTRLLVL.

The chain combines TRBV9 with TRBJ2-5, with 7 bases lining up with TRBD1. Losses at the gene ends were 2 bases for V and 2 bases for J; bases not matched to a gene: 6. The CDR3 loop spans 15 amino acids. Germline values: CDR1 SGDLS, CDR2 YYNGEE. CDR3 DNA sequence: TGTGCCAGCAGCGTTGGGACAGCGTTTCAAGAGACCCAGTACTTC. This gives the protein CASSVGTAFQETQYF.

This clonotype has a handful of counts. This chain joins TRBV12-5 and TRBJ1-5; 7 nucleotides agree with TRBD1. The CDR3 is 13 residues long. Germline values: CDR1 LGHNT, CDR2 FRNRAP. The V gene end was trimmed by 3 bases and the J gene end by 6 bases; junction bases not matched to a gene: 2. The chain's CDR3 is CASGLGGGQPQHF. CDR3 DNA: TGTGCTAGTGGTTTAGGGGGCGGTCAGCCCCAGCATTTT.

CDR3 loop: CASSSPHTGELFF. The CDR3 nucleotides are TGTGCCAGCAGTAGCCCGCACACCGGGGAGCTGTTTTTT. V and J are TRBV27 and TRBJ2-2; the D is unclear. Looked up from germline, CDR1 is MNHEY and CDR2 is SMNVEV (reference sequence). The CDR3 spans 13 residues. The V end was cut by 5 bases, the J end by 3 bases, with 7 bases between.

The chain carries TRBV28 and TRBJ2-5; 11 bases are shared with TRBD2. Germline V lookup: CDR1 MDHEN, CDR2 SYDVKM. With 5 bases clipped from V and 3 bases from J, the junction kept 11 bases outside the gene matches. This CDR3 spans 17 amino acids. The CDR3 DNA follows: TGTGCCAGCAGTCCTCCCGCCGGGACTAGCGGTGAAGAGACCCAGTACTTC. Its protein is CASSPPAGTSGEETQYF. Full variable domain (rest looked up from reference TRBV28 and TRBJ2-5): DVKVTQSSRYLVKRTGEKVFLECVQDMDHENMFWYRQDPGLGLRLIYFSYDVKMKEKGDIPEGYSVSREKKERFSLILESASTNQTSMYLCASSPPAGTSGEETQYFGPGTRLLVL.

A few counts support this clonotype. The J gene is TRBJ2-5, the V gene TRBV28; D gene uncertain. The J call could be wrong; TRBJ2-1 is a better fit for the DNA end. Germline assignment: CDR1 MDHEN and CDR2 SYDVKM. The CDR3 has 14 amino acids. The CDR3 loop is CASSPSAGHVEQFF. Here the CDR3 DNA reads TGTGCCAGCAGTCCATCGGCAGGCCACGTTGAGCAGTTCTTC.

The chain couples TRBV29-1 to TRBJ1-5; possibly TRBD1 for D (5 bases). The V gene's germline CDR1 is SQVTM and CDR2 ANQGSEA. The CDR3 spans 12 residues. The V end was cut by 4 bases, the J end by 7 bases, with 11 bases between. The CDR3 here is CSVGGSGQPQHF. In DNA form, the CDR3 reads TGCAGCGTTGGTGGCTCAGGGCAGCCCCAGCATTTT. The full variable domain, in which reference TRBV29-1 and TRBJ1-5 provide the parts outside the CDR3, is SAVISQKPSRDICQRGTSLTIQCQVDSQVTMMFWYRQQPGQSLTLIATANQGSEATYESGFVIDKFPISRPNLTFSTLTVSNMSPEDSSIYLCSVGGSGQPQHFGDGTRLSIL.

This clonotype was picked up a small number of times. The rearrangement links TRBV5-1 to TRBJ1-2; 7 positions agree with TRBD1. Germline CDR1 reads SGHRS; CDR2 reads YFSETQ. The V segment lost 7 bases and the J segment 4 bases; nucleotides outside the gene matches: 7. This CDR3 region has 13 residues. CDR3 residues: CASRQGLSYGYTF. In nucleotides, the CDR3 is TGCGCCAGCCGACAGGGACTCTCCTATGGCTACACCTTC. The whole variable domain, remainder taken from reference TRBV5-1 and TRBJ1-2, is KAGVTQTPRYLIKTRGQQVTLSCSPISGHRSVSWYQQTPGQGLQFLFEYFSETQRNKGNFPGRFSGRQFSNSRSEMNVSTLELGDSALYLCASRQGLSYGYTFGSGTRLTVV.

This clonotype was picked up many times. The rearrangement links TRBV2 to TRBJ1-2, with no clear D. The CDR3 spans 11 residues. Trimming cost V 10 bases and J 7 bases, with 13 bases left between them. Looked up from germline, CDR1 is SNHLY and CDR2 is FYNNEI. The CDR3 coding sequence is TGTGCCACCACCCCCCCAAGTGGCTACACCTTC. As protein: CATTPPSGYTF.

This clonotype was counted only a few times. The chain joins TRBV7-8 to TRBJ1-4; D is perhaps TRBD1 (5 bases). The V gene lost 5 bases and the J gene lost 0 bases, with 16 bases spanning the gap. From germline, CDR1 is SGHVS and CDR2 FQNEAQ. The CDR3 consists of 17 residues. DNA for the CDR3: TGTGCCAGCAGCCCCAGAAGGGCAGGGCCAACTAATGAAAAACTGTTTTTT. It is translated as CASSPRRAGPTNEKLFF. The variable domain in full, completed from reference TRBV7-8 and TRBJ1-4, reads GAGVSQSPRYKVAKRGQDVALRCDPISGHVSLFWYQQALGQGPEFLTYFQNEAQLDKSGLPSDRFFAERPEGSVSTLKIQRTQQEDSAVYLCASSPRRAGPTNEKLFFGSGTQLSVL.

The V call is TRBV6-5, the J call TRBJ2-5; D is tentatively TRBD1 or TRBD2 (5 bases each). The CDR3 is 15 residues long. Germline assignment: CDR1 MNHEY and CDR2 SVGAGI. V lost 1 base and J 2 bases, leaving 11 bases between the germline ends. The DNA for the CDR3 is TGTGCCAGCAGTTACTTGGGGCGCGGGCAAGAGACCCAGTACTTC. Translation gives CASSYLGRGQETQYF.

This clonotype was found many times. The V gene is TRBV12-3 or TRBV12-4, the J gene TRBJ2-1; D uncertain. V lost 0 bases, J lost 15 bases, and 15 bases lay in between. The CDR3 runs 13 residues. The CDR3: CASSLASLTMGFF. The CDR3 bases are TGTGCCAGCAGTTTAGCCAGTCTGACAATGGGGTTCTTC.

V gene TRBV10-3 combines with J gene TRBJ2-5, with D perhaps TRBD1 or TRBD2 (5 bases each). The germline CDR1 and CDR2 sequences are ENHRY and SYGVKD. The CDR3 totals 14 residues. Between the trimmed V and J ends, which lost 3 bases and 1 base, there was a span of 9 bases. The CDR3 here is CAISDFGAQETQYF. DNA for the CDR3: TGTGCCATCAGTGATTTCGGGGCCCAAGAGACCCAGTACTTC.

The chain links TRBV11-2 to TRBJ2-2; D not certain. CDR3 length equals 15 residues. In germline, CDR1 is SGHAT, CDR2 FQNNGV. The V end was cut by 3 bases, the J end by 4 bases, with 12 bases between. DNA of the CDR3: TGTGCCAGCAGCTTCTTGGCTGCCGGCACCGGGGAGCTGTTTTTT. Amino acid sequence: CASSFLAAGTGELFF.